Given below is one TCR beta chain in context. This sample is part of a study of OX40 agonist ivuxolimab in advanced cancers. Generated by immunoSEQ multiplex PCR, the TCRdb table keeps only in-frame clones and is missing some. The table lists fewer than 30,000 clones, approximately 80% of them singletons. Germline CDR1 reads SGHNT; CDR2 reads YYREEE (reference sequence). Trimming removed 4 bases from V and 4 bases from J, with 5 bases in between. The CDR3 length is 11 residues. The input for sequencing was CD4+ or CD8+ T cells sorted from blood, taken in a trial of the OX40 agonist ivuxolimab. V gene TRBV5-4 combines with J gene TRBJ1-2; D is unclear. The receptor was isolated from an adult with an advanced solid tumor such as melanoma, head and neck, liver or kidney cancer. The DNA of the CDR3 is TGTGCCAGCAGCCGGGGCTATGGCTACACCTTC. Translation: CASSRGYGYTF.